The entry below gives a single TCR beta chain sequence along with its context. Its antigen is currently unknown. Researchers ran the PCR with 60 Vbeta and 13 Jbeta primers. Data came from immunoSEQ multiplex PCR; TCRdb stores just in-frame clones and leaves some out. Counted here are 150,000 to 200,000 clones, 71% occurring once; the ten biggest clones make up roughly 1.6%. Donors sampled were nominally healthy, though unrecorded immune exposures were likely. The data belong to a study of cytomegalovirus exposure and HLA in healthy donors. Study-level results: TCR beta V segments were, for the most part, productive about 90% or about 30% of the time in an earlier analysis. As a later analysis showed, a missense DCLRE1C variant was linked to trimming of TCR beta V- and J-genes.

In germline, CDR1 is SGHDT, CDR2 YYEEEE. Trimming shortened V by 0 bases and J by 2 bases, and 11 bases separated the two germline ends. This CDR3 region has 15 residues. This receptor was obtained from a girl aged 5-17 years in good health and CMV-seronegative. The rearrangement joins TRBV5-6 to TRBJ1-1; no definite D call. The material sequenced was PBMCs. The CDR3: CASSLGRPTNTEAFF. The CDR3 DNA follows: TGTGCCAGCAGCTTGGGTCGCCCTACTAACACTGAAGCTTTCTTT. Full variable domain (missing parts from reference TRBV5-6 and TRBJ1-1): DAGVTQSPTHLIKTRGQQVTLRCSPKSGHDTVSWYQQALGQGPQFIFQYYEEEERQRGNFPDRFSGHQFPNYSSELNVNALLLGDSALYLCASSLGRPTNTEAFFGQGTRLTVV.